This T cell receptor beta chain was observed in a study of T cells in Graves' hyperthyroidism and ophthalmopathy. This clonotype was observed a few times. Antigen specificity is unknown. The study's findings and limits: Clonotypes that were expanded in thyroid above 0.001 mostly appeared in blood too.

Regions amplified from RNA transcripts were the TCR beta CDR3 regions. During a first-round RT-PCR of the TCR CDR3, the HTBI primer set was used. One entry per CDR3 protein, called by TCRdb with MiXCR from the multiplex PCR reads. The sample has hundreds of thousands of distinct CDR3 sequences, over 12% seen once. CDR1 and CDR2 from the germline V gene are SEHNR and FQNEAQ (reference sequence). V lost 5 bases, J lost 0 bases, and 11 bases stayed unmatched. The CDR3 runs to 17 residues. The PBMCs were sourced from fresh peripheral blood (around 9.3 ml). The receptor's source is a man aged 18 to 30 with Graves' ophthalmopathy. The chain combines TRBV7-9 with TRBJ1-1; 8 bases fit TRBD1. Sequenced sample: blood. The CDR3 here is CASSPGTGTNLNTEAFF. As DNA, the CDR3 is TGTGCCAGCAGCCCGGGGACAGGAACCAATTTGAACACTGAAGCTTTCTTT.